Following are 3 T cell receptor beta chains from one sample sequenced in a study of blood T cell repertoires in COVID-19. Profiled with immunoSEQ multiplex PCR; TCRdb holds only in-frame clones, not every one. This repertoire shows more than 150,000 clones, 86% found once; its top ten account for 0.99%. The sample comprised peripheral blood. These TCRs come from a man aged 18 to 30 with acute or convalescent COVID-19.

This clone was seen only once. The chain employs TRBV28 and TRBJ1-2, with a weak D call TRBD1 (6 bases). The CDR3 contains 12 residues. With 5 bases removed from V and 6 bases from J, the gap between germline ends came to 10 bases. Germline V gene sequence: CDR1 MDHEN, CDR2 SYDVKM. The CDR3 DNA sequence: TGTGCCAGCAGTCCGGACAGACATGGCTACACCTTC. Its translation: CASSPDRHGYTF.

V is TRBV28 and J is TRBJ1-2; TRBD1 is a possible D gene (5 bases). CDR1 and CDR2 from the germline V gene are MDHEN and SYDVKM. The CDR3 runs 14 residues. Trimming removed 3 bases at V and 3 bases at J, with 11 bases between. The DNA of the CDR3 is TGTGCCAGCAGTTTTAGGCGGGGGTACTATGGCTACACCTTC. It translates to CASSFRRGYYGYTF.

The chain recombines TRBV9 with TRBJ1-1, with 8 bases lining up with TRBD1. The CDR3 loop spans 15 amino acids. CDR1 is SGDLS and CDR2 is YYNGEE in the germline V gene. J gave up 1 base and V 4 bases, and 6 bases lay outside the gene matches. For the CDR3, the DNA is TGTGCCAGCAGCTCCCGGGACAGGCCGAACACTGAAGCTTTCTTT. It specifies CASSSRDRPNTEAFF.